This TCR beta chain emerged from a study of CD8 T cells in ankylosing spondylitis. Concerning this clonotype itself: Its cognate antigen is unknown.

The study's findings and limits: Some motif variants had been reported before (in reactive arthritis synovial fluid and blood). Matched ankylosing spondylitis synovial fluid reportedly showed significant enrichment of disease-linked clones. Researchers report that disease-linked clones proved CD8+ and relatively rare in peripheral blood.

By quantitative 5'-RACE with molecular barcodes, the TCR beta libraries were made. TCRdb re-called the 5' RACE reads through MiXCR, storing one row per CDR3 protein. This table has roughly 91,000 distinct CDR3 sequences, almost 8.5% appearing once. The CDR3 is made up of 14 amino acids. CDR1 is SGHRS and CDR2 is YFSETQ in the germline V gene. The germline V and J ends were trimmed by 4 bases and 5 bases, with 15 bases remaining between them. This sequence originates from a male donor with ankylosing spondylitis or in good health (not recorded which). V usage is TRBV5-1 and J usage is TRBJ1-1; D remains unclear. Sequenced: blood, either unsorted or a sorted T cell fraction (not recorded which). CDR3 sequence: CASSPTKGITEAFF. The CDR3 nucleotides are TGCGCCAGCAGCCCAACCAAGGGTATAACTGAAGCTTTCTTT.